One TCR beta chain is described in this entry. What it binds is not known. The data derive from a study of graft-versus-host responses after intestinal transplantation. Study in general: All of the recipients had induction that used anti-thymocyte globulin, then tacrolimus and steroids for two to three years.

The study, taken as a whole, reports: GvH clone levels peaked in circulation, and this peak was associated with early post-transplant HvG declines. Some GvH clones were seen earlier in gut or blood, suggesting intestinal origin. Allografts of patients with graft-donor T cell macrochimerism showed high graft-versus-host to host-versus-graft clone ratios.

Method: immunoSEQ multiplex PCR; TCRdb's copy keeps in-frame clones and lacks some. The sample holds around 29,000 clones, 90% to 95% seen once. V was clipped by 0 bases and J by 7 bases; unmatched bases: 6. Looked up from germline, CDR1 is SGHAT and CDR2 is FQNNGV. The CDR3 is 16 residues long. This clonotype was obtained from a human patient who received an intestinal transplant, so some T cells may come from the graft donor. Sequences were derived from PBMCs, sampled around 70 days after intestinal transplant. V is TRBV11-2 and J is TRBJ2-1; TRBD1 matches 10 bases. The DNA of the CDR3 is TGTGCCAGCAGCTTAGACCGGGACAGGGGTGTAAATGAGCAGTTCTTC. It translates to CASSLDRDRGVNEQFF.